A single sample is the source of the 13 T cell receptor beta chains below, sequenced in a study of blood T cells in healthy people across ages. A second PCR of roughly 6 to 12 cycles used a sample-barcoded 5' primer and a J-beta primer mix. TCRdb analysed the 5' RACE reads with MiXCR anew, one entry per CDR3 protein. In the table there are roughly 1,800,000 distinct CDR3 sequences, less than 50% of which are singletons. Sequenced sample: blood. These receptors originate from a woman aged 35 to 49 in good health.

This chain uses TRBV21-1 with TRBJ2-7. TRBV21-1 is a known pseudogene. The CDR3 length is 14 residues. As DNA, the CDR3 is TGTGCCAGCAGCAAAGACGGGTCAAACTACGAGCAGTACTTC. Its translation: CASSKDGSNYEQYF.

As concerns this clonotype: Since the CDR3 does not end with the conserved phenylalanine or tryptophan, this likely comes from a read error. The chain links TRBV20-1 to TRBJ1-2; maybe TRBD1 (6 bases). The CDR3 has 14 amino acids. Germline assignment: CDR1 DFQATT and CDR2 SNEGSKA (reference sequence). The V gene lost 0 bases and the J gene lost 7 bases, with 15 bases spanning the gap. Here the CDR3 DNA reads TGCAGTGCTAGAGACGCCCGGGGGCTGAGTGGCTACACCATC. Encoded protein: CSARDARGLSGYTI.

This clonotype appeared a few times. V usage is TRBV4-1 and J usage is TRBJ2-3; D might be TRBD2 (6 bases). Trimming took off 0 bases at V and 4 bases at J, with 11 bases between the two ends. The length of the CDR3 is 15 residues. Germline V gene data show CDR1 as MGHRA and CDR2 as YSYEKL. The chain's CDR3 is CASSQELRGADTQYF. The CDR3 DNA reads TGCGCCAGCAGCCAAGAGCTGCGGGGCGCAGATACGCAGTATTTT.

V and J are TRBV25-1 and TRBJ2-7; a possible D gene is TRBD2 (6 bases). CDR3 length: 14 amino acids. Trimming cost V 5 bases and J 1 base, with 12 bases left between them. CDR1 MGHDK and CDR2 SYGVNS come from the germline V gene. CDR3 residues: CASSPLGLSYEQYF. The CDR3 DNA follows: TGTGCCAGCAGTCCTCTCGGACTATCCTACGAGCAGTACTTC.

The rearrangement links TRBV20-1 to TRBJ2-7, with 7 bases that match TRBD1. Losses at the gene ends were 5 bases for V and 4 bases for J; bases not matched to a gene: 5. The CDR3 covers 12 residues. Germline CDR1 is DFQATT and CDR2 is SNEGSKA (reference sequence). CDR3: CSAAPGQYEQYF. The CDR3 DNA is TGCAGTGCTGCGCCGGGACAGTACGAGCAGTACTTC.

The rearrangement joins TRBV6-6 to TRBJ2-5, with D maybe TRBD2 (7 bases). The J call may be in error: the DNA end matches TRBJ2-7 better. CDR1 is MNHNY, CDR2 SVGAGI, per germline (reference sequence). This CDR3 is built from 14 residues. In DNA form, the CDR3 reads TGTGCCAGCAAGCCTGGGGGGGGCTTCTACGAGCAGTACTTC. This encodes CASKPGGGFYEQYF.

This clonotype was counted between two and nine times. The chain is built from TRBV5-6 and TRBJ2-7; D unresolved. The J call could be wrong; TRBJ2-5 is a better fit for the DNA end. The CDR3 spans 14 residues. Germline V lookup: CDR1 SGHDT, CDR2 YYEEEE. The CDR3 region has the DNA TGTGCCAGCAGCCCACCCGATCGGCTCGGGACCCAGTACTTC. Encoded protein: CASSPPDRLGTQYF.

This clonotype was observed a few times. V gene TRBV6-2 or TRBV6-3 combines with J gene TRBJ1-2; D uncertain. Per the germline V gene, CDR1 is MNHEY and CDR2 is SVGEGT. Between the trimmed V and J ends, which lost 7 bases and 8 bases, there was a span of 14 bases. This CDR3 region has 12 residues. CDR3 nucleotides: TGTGCCAGCAAGGATCCTGCCGGGGGCTACACCTTC. Translated: CASKDPAGGYTF.

The chain links TRBV13 to TRBJ1-2; no reliable D call. With 0 bases removed from V and 1 base from J, the gap between germline ends came to 12 bases. From germline, CDR1 is PRHDT and CDR2 FYEKMQ (reference sequence). CDR3 size: 16 residues. The CDR3 region has the DNA TGTGCCAGCAGCTTAGGAGCCAAAAATTTTAACTATGGCTACACCTTC. This sequence encodes CASSLGAKNFNYGYTF.

The J gene is TRBJ2-5, the V gene TRBV18, with 7 positions matching TRBD1. The junction had 5 bases not matched to a gene; V was cut back by 3 bases and J by 1 base. Looked up from germline, CDR1 is KGHSH and CDR2 is LQKENI. This CDR3 is 15 amino acids long. The CDR3 DNA sequence: TGTGCCAGCTCACCCTGGACAGGTACCCAAGAGACCCAGTACTTC. As protein: CASSPWTGTQETQYF.

The V and J genes are TRBV2 and TRBJ2-1; tentatively, D is TRBD2 (6 bases). CDR3 length: 15 amino acids. V shed 3 bases and J shed 9 bases, with 18 bases lying between them. Germline CDR1 is SNHLY and CDR2 is FYNNEI. The CDR3 protein is CASSDLGSRRGEQFF. DNA of the CDR3: TGTGCCAGCAGTGATTTAGGGTCCCGGAGGGGTGAGCAGTTCTTC.

This clonotype was recorded many times. The V call is TRBV28, the J call TRBJ1-4; D remains ambiguous. The CDR3 is 14 residues long. Germline CDR1 reads MDHEN; CDR2 reads SYDVKM. Between the trimmed V and J ends, which lost 6 bases and 3 bases, there was a span of 11 bases. CDR3 nucleotides: TGTGCCAGCAGCCCCCTCGTGGCTAATGAAAAACTGTTTTTT. Protein sequence: CASSPLVANEKLFF.

This chain joins TRBV7-6 and TRBJ1-1; D is possibly TRBD1 (6 bases). Germline CDR1 is SGHVS and CDR2 is FNYEAQ. The CDR3 has 14 residues. Trimming took 6 bases from V and 5 from J, leaving 16 bases between them. The CDR3 bases are TGTGCCAGCAGTCAGCGGGGGCGCGAAACTGAAGCTTTCTTT. Encoded protein: CASSQRGRETEAFF. Drawing the rest from reference TRBV7-6 and TRBJ1-1, the complete variable domain is GAGVSQSPRYKVTKRGQDVALRCDPISGHVSLYWYRQALGQGPEFLTYFNYEAQQDKSGLPNDRFSAERPEGSISTLTIQRTEQRDSAMYRCASSQRGRETEAFFGQGTRLTVV.